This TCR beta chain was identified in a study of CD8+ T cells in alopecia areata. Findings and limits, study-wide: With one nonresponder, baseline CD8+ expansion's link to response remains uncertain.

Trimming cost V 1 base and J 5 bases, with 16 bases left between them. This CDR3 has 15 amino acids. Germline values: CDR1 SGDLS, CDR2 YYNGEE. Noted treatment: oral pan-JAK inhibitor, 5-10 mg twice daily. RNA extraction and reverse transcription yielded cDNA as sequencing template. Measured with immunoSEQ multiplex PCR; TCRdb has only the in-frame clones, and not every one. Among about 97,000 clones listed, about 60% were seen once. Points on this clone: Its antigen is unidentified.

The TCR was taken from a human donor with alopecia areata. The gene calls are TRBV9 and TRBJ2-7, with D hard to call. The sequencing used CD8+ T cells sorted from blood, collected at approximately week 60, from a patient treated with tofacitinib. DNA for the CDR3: TGTGCCAGCAGCGTAACGGAGACCGGTTCGGACGAGCAGTACTTC. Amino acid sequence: CASSVTETGSDEQYF.